This paragraph covers one T cell receptor beta chain sequence. These data come from a study of shared clonotypes between healthy human individuals. Naivety among CD8 cells was defined by CD45RO negativity and positive CCR7 selection, thereby excluding terminally differentiated effector memory CD45RA+ cells. CDR1 is SQVTM, CDR2 ANQGSEA, per germline. Trimming took 7 bases from V and 7 from J; bases not matched to a gene: 20. The CDR3 sequence is 18 residues long. The assay was immunoSEQ multiplex PCR, and TCRdb's table has in-frame clones only and misses some. The table has under 850,000 clones, roughly 92% seen once.

Specimen: naive CD8+ T cells sorted from blood. The receptor was isolated from a man between 25 and 39 years old in good health. The V and J genes are TRBV29-1 and TRBJ2-1, with 12 bases aligning to TRBD2. The CDR3, as DNA: TGCAGCGCGGAAGTGGGACTAGCGGGTCGTTTACGTCCTAATGAGCAGTTCTTC. Amino acids: CSAEVGLAGRLRPNEQFF.